The 14 T cell receptor beta chains given below trace back to one sample, sequenced in a study of T cell responses to AZD1222 COVID-19 vaccine. Clones were sequenced by immunoSEQ multiplex PCR, and TCRdb holds only the in-frame ones, with some missing. The repertoire holds roughly 180,000 clones, with over 70% as singletons. The sequenced sample was peripheral blood, obtained on day 0 of MenACWY control vaccination. The receptors were sampled from an adult in good health.

CDR3 nucleotide sequence: TGTGCCAGCAGCTTCGCGGACAGCAGAGATGGCTACACCTTC. Translation gives CASSFADSRDGYTF. This rearrangement joins TRBV7-9 to TRBJ1-2; possibly TRBD1 for D (6 bases). Germline CDR1 is SEHNR and CDR2 is FQNEAQ (reference sequence). V lost 3 bases and J 6 bases, leaving 14 bases between the germline ends. The CDR3 covers 14 residues.

The J gene is TRBJ2-7, the V gene TRBV19; a possible D gene is TRBD2 (6 bases). Germline values: CDR1 LNHDA, CDR2 SQIVND (reference sequence). V lost 6 bases and J 5 bases, leaving 11 bases between the germline ends. The CDR3 length is 12 residues. CDR3 nucleotides: TGTGCCAGTAGGGGGGGAGCCGACGAGCAGTACTTC. Its protein product is CASRGGADEQYF.

On this clone: This CDR3 is also generated by other DNA sequences in the sample. The J gene is TRBJ2-1, the V gene TRBV3-1 (or the pseudogene TRBV3-2); D uncertain. This CDR3 is built from 13 residues. Trimming left V 4 bases short and J 4 bases short, with 8 bases between. Looked up from germline, CDR1 is LGHDT and CDR2 is YNNKEL (reference sequence). Here the CDR3 DNA reads TGTGCCAGCAGCCGGACCGAATACAATGAGCAGTTCTTC. It is translated as CASSRTEYNEQFF.

The genes are TRBV28 and TRBJ1-2; D uncertain. Germline assignment: CDR1 MDHEN and CDR2 SYDVKM. V gave up 5 bases and J gave up 7 bases, with 5 bases separating them. The CDR3 is 10 amino acids. This chain's CDR3 is CASSRVGYTF. In DNA form, the CDR3 reads TGTGCCAGCAGTCGGGTTGGCTACACCTTC.

The V call is TRBV18, the J call TRBJ2-1; a possible D gene is TRBD1 (6 bases). V lost 3 bases and J lost 7, with 22 bases in between. CDR3 length equals 17 residues. Looked up from germline, CDR1 is KGHSH and CDR2 is LQKENI. For the CDR3, the DNA is TGTGCCAGCTCACCCTACGAGCACGCAACAGGGCCAAATGAGCAGTTCTTC. It encodes CASSPYEHATGPNEQFF.

The V call is TRBV5-4, the J call TRBJ1-1, with D possibly matching TRBD1 (6 bases). The V end was cut by 4 bases, the J end by 0 bases, with 19 bases between. Looked up from germline, CDR1 is SGHNT and CDR2 is YYREEE (reference sequence). CDR3 length equals 17 residues. CDR3 residues: CASSTGTPSPMNTEAFF. CDR3 in DNA: TGTGCCAGCAGCACCGGGACACCCTCTCCGATGAACACTGAAGCTTTCTTT.

The gene calls are TRBV28 and TRBJ1-1; no clear D. The CDR3 consists of 13 residues. CDR1 MDHEN and CDR2 SYDVKM come from the germline V gene. Trimming took off 1 base at V and 4 bases at J, with 7 bases between the two ends. The chain's CDR3 is CASSLLQPTEAFF. DNA for the CDR3: TGTGCCAGCAGTTTATTACAGCCCACTGAAGCTTTCTTT.

This clone was recorded only once. This chain connects TRBV30 to TRBJ2-7; D ambiguous. The germline V and J ends were trimmed by 2 bases and 3 bases, with 5 bases remaining between them. The CDR3 is 11 residues long. Germline V gene lookup returns CDR1 GTSNPN and CDR2 SVGIG (reference sequence). The CDR3 DNA is TGTGCCTGGAGTTTAAGCTACGAGCAGTACTTC. Translation: CAWSLSYEQYF.

The chain employs TRBV12-2 and TRBJ2-1; TRBD2 reflects the table's D call only, with no check against the DNA. TRBV12-2 is shown as a pseudogene. This CDR3 comprises 16 residues. Here the CDR3 DNA reads TGTGCAAGTCGCTTAGTAGCTAGCGGGGGGTTTGCCGGGCAGTTCTTC. Encoded protein: CASRLVASGGFAGQFF.

The genes are TRBV10-3 and TRBJ2-7, with 7 bases matching TRBD1. This CDR3 contains 12 residues. The germline V gene has CDR1 ENHRY and CDR2 SYGVKD. The V gene end was trimmed by 2 bases and the J gene end by 12 bases; junction bases not matched to a gene: 7. For the CDR3, the DNA is TGTGCCATCAGTGAGGCATCTGGACAGGCGTACTTC. The encoded protein is CAISEASGQAYF.

J is TRBJ2-5 and V is TRBV30, with TRBD2 identical over 10 bases. Looked up from germline, CDR1 is GTSNPN and CDR2 is SVGIG (reference sequence). This CDR3 has 16 amino acids. V shed 1 base and J 4 bases; nucleotides not matched to a gene: 9. This CDR3 is CAWSELAGTYRETQYF. For the CDR3, the DNA is TGTGCCTGGAGTGAACTAGCGGGGACGTATCGAGAGACCCAGTACTTC.

This chain links TRBV5-6 with TRBJ1-5; D gene uncertain. Trimming left V 1 base short and J 0 bases short, with 8 bases between. CDR3 length: 15 residues. Germline CDR1 SGHDT, CDR2 YYEEEE. CDR3 in DNA: TGTGCCAGCAGCTTGTTGGGGAATAGCAATCAGCCCCAGCATTTT. Its protein is CASSLLGNSNQPQHF.

This chain uses TRBV21-1 with TRBJ2-3; the table's D call, TRBD2, has no DNA check behind it. TRBV21-1 is a listed pseudogene. The CDR3 is made up of 18 amino acids. CDR3 sequence reads: CASSKRRGELAGTDTQYF. CDR3 DNA sequence: TGTGCCAGCAGCAAAAGGAGAGGGGAACTAGCGGGTACAGATACGCAGTATTTT.

The CDR3 sequence is CASSLARGAGYEQYF. The CDR3 DNA reads TGTGCCAGCAGCTTAGCGCGCGGGGCAGGGTACGAGCAGTACTTC. This sequence joins TRBV11-1 and TRBJ2-7, with TRBD2 as a possible D gene (6 bases). CDR3 size: 15 residues. The germline gives CDR1 SGHAT, CDR2 FQDESV (reference sequence). V was shortened by 0 bases and J by 4 bases, with 13 bases between the two germline ends. Using reference TRBV11-1 and TRBJ2-7 for the parts outside the CDR3, the full variable domain is EAEVAQSPRYKITEKSQAVAFWCDPISGHATLYWYRQILGQGPELLVQFQDESVVDDSQLPKDRFSAERLKGVDSTLKIQPAELGDSAMYLCASSLARGAGYEQYFGPGTRLTVT.